This T cell receptor beta chain derives from a study of blood T cell repertoires in COVID-19. Study-wide context: Sites in the United States, Italy and Spain provided acute and convalescent COVID-19 samples.

Produced via immunoSEQ multiplex PCR; TCRdb's table is partial and in-frame only. This sample carries around 220,000 clones, about 83% of them seen once, and the ten largest clones take approximately 6.2%. Study members were between about 18 and 100 years old and lived in 24 US regions. Cohorts were determined from participant-reported clinical history. The CDR3 sequence is 14 residues long. The junction had 4 bases not matched to a gene; V was cut back by 0 bases and J by 8 bases. In germline, CDR1 is SGHRS, CDR2 YFSETQ. This chain connects TRBV5-1 to TRBJ1-4, with TRBD1 identical over 7 bases. Sequencing used PBMCs or T cells enriched from blood (not recorded which). The sequence came from a middle-aged woman who had recovered from COVID-19. The CDR3 loop reads CASSLAGTAEKLFF. DNA for the CDR3: TGCGCCAGCAGCTTGGCCGGGACAGCCGAAAAACTGTTTTTT.